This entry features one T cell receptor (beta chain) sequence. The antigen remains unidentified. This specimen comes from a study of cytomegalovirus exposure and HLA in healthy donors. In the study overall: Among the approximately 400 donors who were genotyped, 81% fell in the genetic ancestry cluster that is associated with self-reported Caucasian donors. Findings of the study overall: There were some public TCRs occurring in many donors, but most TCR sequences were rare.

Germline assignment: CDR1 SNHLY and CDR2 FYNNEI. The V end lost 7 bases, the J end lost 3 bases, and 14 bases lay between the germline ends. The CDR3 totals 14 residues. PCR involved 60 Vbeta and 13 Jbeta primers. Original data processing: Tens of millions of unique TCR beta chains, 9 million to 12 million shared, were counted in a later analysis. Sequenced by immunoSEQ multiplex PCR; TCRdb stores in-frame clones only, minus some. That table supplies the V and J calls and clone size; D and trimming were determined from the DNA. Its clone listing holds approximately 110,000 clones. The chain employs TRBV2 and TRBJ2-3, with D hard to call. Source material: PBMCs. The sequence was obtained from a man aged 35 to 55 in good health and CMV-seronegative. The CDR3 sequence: CASTRTGVTDTQYF. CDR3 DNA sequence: TGTGCCAGCACCCGAACGGGTGTTACAGATACGCAGTATTTT. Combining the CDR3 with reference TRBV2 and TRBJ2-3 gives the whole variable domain EPEVTQTPSHQVTQMGQEVILRCVPISNHLYFYWYRQILGQKVEFLVSFYNNEISEKSEIFDDQFSVERPDGSNFTLKIRSTKLEDSAMYFCASTRTGVTDTQYFGPGTRLTVL.